The 5 T cell receptor beta chains below come from one sample, sequenced in a study of T cell changes during pregnancy in multiple sclerosis. The table came from immunoSEQ multiplex PCR; TCRdb's copy has only in-frame clones and leaves some out. The sample yields around 50,000 clones, approximately 95% seen once. The source was CD8+ T cells from peripheral blood mononuclear cells, collected in the first trimester of pregnancy. Source of these receptors: a female donor with multiple sclerosis, enrolled in a pregnancy study.

The J gene is TRBJ1-1, the V gene TRBV15, with D hard to call. The CDR3 has 13 amino acids. Germline CDR1 and CDR2: LNHNV and YYDKDF (reference sequence). V was trimmed by 9 bases and J by 5 bases, leaving 16 bases between them. The CDR3 coding sequence is TGTGCCACTACCGAATCGGTCAGGACTGAAGCTTTCTTT. It specifies CATTESVRTEAFF.

A single count supports this clone. The chain uses TRBV7-9 and TRBJ1-2; maybe TRBD1 (5 bases). CDR3 size: 14 residues. Germline assignment: CDR1 SEHNR and CDR2 FQNEAQ (reference sequence). V lost 0 bases, J lost 8 bases, and 13 bases lay in between. The CDR3 bases are TGTGCCAGCAGCTTAGCTTCCAGGGTGGGCGGCTACACCTTC. It encodes CASSLASRVGGYTF.

This chain joins TRBV21-1 and TRBJ2-7; TRBD1 reflects the table's D call only, with no check against the DNA. TRBV21-1 corresponds to a pseudogene. CDR3 length equals 15 residues. For the CDR3, the DNA is TGTGCCAGCAGCAAAGGACAGGGGGCCCCCTACGAGCAGTACTTC. This encodes CASSKGQGAPYEQYF.

The chain is built from TRBV27 and TRBJ2-7; no clear D gene. Trimming removed 4 bases at V and 3 bases at J, with 13 bases between. The germline gives CDR1 MNHEY, CDR2 SMNVEV (reference sequence). This CDR3 is built from 14 residues. The CDR3: CASSSLEVIYEQYF. Here the CDR3 DNA reads TGTGCCAGCAGTTCCCTTGAGGTCATCTACGAGCAGTACTTC.

The gene calls are TRBV11-2 and TRBJ2-7; D remains unclear. This CDR3 spans 12 amino acids. Trimming removed 3 bases from V and 6 bases from J, with 9 bases in between. Per germline, CDR1 SGHAT and CDR2 FQNNGV. CDR3 coding DNA: TGTGCCAGCAGCTTCGCGCGGTCCGAGCAGTACTTC. Translating it yields CASSFARSEQYF.